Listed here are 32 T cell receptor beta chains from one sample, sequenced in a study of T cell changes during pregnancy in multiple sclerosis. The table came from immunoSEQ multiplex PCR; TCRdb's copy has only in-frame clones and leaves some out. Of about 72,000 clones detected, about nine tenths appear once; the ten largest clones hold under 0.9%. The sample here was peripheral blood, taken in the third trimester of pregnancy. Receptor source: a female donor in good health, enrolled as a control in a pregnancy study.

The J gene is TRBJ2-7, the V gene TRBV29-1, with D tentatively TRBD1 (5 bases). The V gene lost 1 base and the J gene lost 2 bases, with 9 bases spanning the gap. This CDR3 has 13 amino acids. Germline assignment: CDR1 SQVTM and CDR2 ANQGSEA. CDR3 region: CSVEVTDTYEQYF. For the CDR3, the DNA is TGCAGCGTTGAAGTGACGGACACCTACGAGCAGTACTTC.

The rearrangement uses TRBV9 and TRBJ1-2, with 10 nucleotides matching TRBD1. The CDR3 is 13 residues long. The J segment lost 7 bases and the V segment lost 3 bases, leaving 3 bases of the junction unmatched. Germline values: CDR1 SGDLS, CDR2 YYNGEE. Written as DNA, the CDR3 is TGTGCCAGCAGCGGACAGGGGGCGAGTGGCTACACCTTC. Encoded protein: CASSGQGASGYTF.

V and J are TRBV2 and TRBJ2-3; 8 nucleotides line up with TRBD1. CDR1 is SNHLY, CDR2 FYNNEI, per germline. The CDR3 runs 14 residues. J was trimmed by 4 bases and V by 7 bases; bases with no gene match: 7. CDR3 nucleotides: TGTGCCAGCAACGGACAGGGTGGAGCAGATACGCAGTATTTT. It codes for CASNGQGGADTQYF.

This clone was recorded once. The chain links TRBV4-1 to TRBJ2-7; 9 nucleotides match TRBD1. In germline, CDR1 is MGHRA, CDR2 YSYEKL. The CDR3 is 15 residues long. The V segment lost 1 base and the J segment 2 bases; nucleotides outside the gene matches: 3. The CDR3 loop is CASSQVGTGTYEQYF. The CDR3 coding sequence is TGCGCCAGCAGCCAAGTCGGGACAGGGACCTACGAGCAGTACTTC.

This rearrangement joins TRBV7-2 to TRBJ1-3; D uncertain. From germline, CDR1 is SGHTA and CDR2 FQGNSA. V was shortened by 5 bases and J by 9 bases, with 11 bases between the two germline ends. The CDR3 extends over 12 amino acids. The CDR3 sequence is CASSPSGGTIYF. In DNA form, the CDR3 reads TGTGCCAGCAGCCCTTCGGGAGGCACCATATATTTT.

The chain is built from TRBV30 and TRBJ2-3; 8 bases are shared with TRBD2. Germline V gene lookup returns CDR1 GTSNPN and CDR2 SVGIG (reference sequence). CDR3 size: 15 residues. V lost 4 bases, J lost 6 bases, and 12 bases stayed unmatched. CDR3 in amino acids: CAWTRGGPKVDTQYF. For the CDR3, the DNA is TGTGCCTGGACCCGGGGGGGACCGAAGGTGGATACGCAGTATTTT.

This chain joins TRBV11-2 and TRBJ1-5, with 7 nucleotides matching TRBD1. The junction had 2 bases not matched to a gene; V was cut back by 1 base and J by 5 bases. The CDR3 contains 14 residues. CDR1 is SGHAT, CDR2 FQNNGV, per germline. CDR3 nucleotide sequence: TGTGCCAGCAGCTTAGGTAGGGGGCATCAGCCCCAGCATTTT. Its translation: CASSLGRGHQPQHF.

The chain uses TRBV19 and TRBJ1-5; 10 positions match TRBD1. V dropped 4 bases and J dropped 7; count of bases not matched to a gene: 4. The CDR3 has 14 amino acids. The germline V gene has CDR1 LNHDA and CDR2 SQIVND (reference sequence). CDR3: CASSRQGAFQPQHF. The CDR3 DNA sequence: TGTGCCAGTAGTAGACAGGGGGCTTTCCAGCCCCAGCATTTT.

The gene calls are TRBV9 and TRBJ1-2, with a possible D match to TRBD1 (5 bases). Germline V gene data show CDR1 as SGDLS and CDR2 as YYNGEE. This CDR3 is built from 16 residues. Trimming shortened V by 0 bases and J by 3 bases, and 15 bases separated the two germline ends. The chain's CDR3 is CASSVDRTNADYGYTF. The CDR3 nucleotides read TGTGCCAGCAGCGTAGACAGGACTAACGCTGACTATGGCTACACCTTC.

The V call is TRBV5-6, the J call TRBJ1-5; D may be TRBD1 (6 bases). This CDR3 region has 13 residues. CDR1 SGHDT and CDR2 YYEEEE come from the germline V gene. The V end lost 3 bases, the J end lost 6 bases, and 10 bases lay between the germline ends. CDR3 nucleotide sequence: TGTGCCAGCAGCTCCGGGACAACTCAGCCCCAGCATTTT. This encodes CASSSGTTQPQHF. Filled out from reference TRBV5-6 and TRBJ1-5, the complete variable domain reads DAGVTQSPTHLIKTRGQQVTLRCSPKSGHDTVSWYQQALGQGPQFIFQYYEEEERQRGNFPDRFSGHQFPNYSSELNVNALLLGDSALYLCASSSGTTQPQHFGDGTRLSIL.

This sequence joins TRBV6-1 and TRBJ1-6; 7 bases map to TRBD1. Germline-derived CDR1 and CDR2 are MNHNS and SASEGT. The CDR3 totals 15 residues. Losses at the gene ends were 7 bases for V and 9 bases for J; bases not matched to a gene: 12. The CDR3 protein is CASNAEAGGPSPLHF. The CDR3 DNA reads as TGTGCCAGCAACGCCGAGGCAGGGGGACCTTCACCCCTCCACTTT.

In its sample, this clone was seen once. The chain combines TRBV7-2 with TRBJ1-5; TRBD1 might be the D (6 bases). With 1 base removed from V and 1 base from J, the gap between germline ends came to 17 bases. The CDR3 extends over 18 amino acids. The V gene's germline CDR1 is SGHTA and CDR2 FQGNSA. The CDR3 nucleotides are TGTGCCAGCAGCTTAGGGATAAAGAACAGGGACAGCAATCAGCCCCAGCATTTT. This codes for CASSLGIKNRDSNQPQHF. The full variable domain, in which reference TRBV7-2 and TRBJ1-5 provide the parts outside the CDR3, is GAGVSQSPSNKVTEKGKDVELRCDPISGHTALYWYRQSLGQGLEFLIYFQGNSAPDKSGLPSDRFSAERTGGSVSTLTIQRTQQEDSAVYLCASSLGIKNRDSNQPQHFGDGTRLSIL.

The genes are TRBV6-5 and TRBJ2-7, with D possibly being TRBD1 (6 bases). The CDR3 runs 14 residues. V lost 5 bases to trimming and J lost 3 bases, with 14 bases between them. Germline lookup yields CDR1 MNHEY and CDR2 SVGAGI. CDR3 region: CASSAGVRVYEQYF. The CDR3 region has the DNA TGTGCCAGCAGTGCAGGGGTCAGGGTCTACGAGCAGTACTTC.

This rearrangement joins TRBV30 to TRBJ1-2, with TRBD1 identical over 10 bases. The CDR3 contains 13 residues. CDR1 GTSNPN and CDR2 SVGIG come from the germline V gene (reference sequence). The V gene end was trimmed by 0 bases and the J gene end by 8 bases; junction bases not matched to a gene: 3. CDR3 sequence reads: CAWSVDRGRGYTF. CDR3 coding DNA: TGTGCCTGGAGTGTAGACAGGGGGCGCGGCTACACCTTC. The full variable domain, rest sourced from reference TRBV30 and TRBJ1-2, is SQTIHQWPATLVQPVGSPLSLECTVEGTSNPNLYWYRQAAGRGLQLLFYSVGIGQISSEVPQNLSASRPQDRQFILSSKKLLLSDSGFYLCAWSVDRGRGYTFGSGTRLTVV.

The CDR3 nucleotides are TGTGCCAGCAGGCCCGGTTCCAGGGTGGGTCAGCCCCAGCATTTT. Its translation: CASRPGSRVGQPQHF. The chain combines TRBV12-1 with TRBJ1-5; the table's D call TRBD1 went unverified against the DNA. TRBV12-1 is designated a pseudogene. The CDR3 loop spans 15 amino acids.

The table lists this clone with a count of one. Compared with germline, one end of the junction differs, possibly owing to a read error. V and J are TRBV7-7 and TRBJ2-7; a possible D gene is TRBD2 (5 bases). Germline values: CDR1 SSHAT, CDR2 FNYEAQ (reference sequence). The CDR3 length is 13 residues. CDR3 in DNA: TGTGCTAGCAGTCGAGAACTAGACGACGAGCAGTACTTC. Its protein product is CASSRELDDEQYF.

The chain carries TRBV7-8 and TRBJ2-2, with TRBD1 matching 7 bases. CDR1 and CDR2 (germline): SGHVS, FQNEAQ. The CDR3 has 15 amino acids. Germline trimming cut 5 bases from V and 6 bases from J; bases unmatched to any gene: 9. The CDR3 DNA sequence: TGTGCCAGCAGCACAGACAGGGTGGGGGCCGGGGAGCTGTTTTTT. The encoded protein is CASSTDRVGAGELFF.

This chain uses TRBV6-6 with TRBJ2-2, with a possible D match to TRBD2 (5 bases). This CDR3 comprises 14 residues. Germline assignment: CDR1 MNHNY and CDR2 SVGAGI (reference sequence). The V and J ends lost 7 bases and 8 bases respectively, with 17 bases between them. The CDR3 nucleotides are TGTGCCAGCATTGAGGGAGCGGCCCTGGGGGAGCTGTTTTTT. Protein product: CASIEGAALGELFF.

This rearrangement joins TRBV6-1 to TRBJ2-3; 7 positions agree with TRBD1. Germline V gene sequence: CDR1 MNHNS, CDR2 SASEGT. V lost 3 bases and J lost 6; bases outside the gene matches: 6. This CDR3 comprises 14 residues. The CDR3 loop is CASSEATGEDTQYF. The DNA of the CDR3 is TGTGCCAGCAGTGAGGCCACAGGGGAGGATACGCAGTATTTT.

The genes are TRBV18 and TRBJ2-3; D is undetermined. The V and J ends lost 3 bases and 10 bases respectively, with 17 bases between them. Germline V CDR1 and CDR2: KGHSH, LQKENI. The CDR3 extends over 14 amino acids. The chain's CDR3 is CASSPPDPRVAQYF. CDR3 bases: TGTGCCAGCTCACCCCCCGACCCCCGGGTAGCGCAGTATTTT. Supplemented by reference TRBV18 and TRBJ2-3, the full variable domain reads NAGVMQNPRHLVRRRGQEARLRCSPMKGHSHVYWYRQLPEEGLKFMVYLQKENIIDESGMPKERFSAEFPKEGPSILRIQQVVRGDSAAYFCASSPPDPRVAQYFGPGTRLTVL.

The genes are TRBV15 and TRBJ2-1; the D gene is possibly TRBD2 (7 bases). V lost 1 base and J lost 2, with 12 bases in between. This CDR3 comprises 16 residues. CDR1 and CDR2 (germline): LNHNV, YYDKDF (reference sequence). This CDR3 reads CATSRAGGGTYNEQFF. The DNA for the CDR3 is TGTGCCACCAGCAGAGCTGGCGGGGGCACCTACAATGAGCAGTTCTTC.

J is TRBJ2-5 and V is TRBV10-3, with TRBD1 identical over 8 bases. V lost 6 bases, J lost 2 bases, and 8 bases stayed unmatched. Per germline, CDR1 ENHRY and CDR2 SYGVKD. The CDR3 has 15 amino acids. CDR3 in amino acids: CAIRGDRSFQETQYF. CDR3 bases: TGTGCCATCAGGGGGGACAGGTCCTTTCAAGAGACCCAGTACTTC.

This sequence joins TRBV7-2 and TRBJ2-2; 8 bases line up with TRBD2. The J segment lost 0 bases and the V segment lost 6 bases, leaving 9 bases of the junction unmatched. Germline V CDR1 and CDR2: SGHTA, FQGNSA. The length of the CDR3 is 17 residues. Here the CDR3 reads CASRPSGQPSNTGELFF. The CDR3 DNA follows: TGTGCCAGCAGACCTAGCGGGCAGCCTTCGAACACCGGGGAGCTGTTTTTT.

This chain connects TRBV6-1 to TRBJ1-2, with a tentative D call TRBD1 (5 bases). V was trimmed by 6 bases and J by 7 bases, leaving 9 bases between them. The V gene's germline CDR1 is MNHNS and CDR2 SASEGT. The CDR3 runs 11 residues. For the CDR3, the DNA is TGTGCCAGCAGCCAAAGGGGTGGCTACACCTTC. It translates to CASSQRGGYTF.

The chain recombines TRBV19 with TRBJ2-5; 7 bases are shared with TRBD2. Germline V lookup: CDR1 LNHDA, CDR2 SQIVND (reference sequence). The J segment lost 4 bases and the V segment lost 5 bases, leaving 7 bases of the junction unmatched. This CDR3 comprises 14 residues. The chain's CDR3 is CASSPLAGVETQYF. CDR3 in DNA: TGTGCCAGTAGTCCCCTCGCGGGAGTAGAGACCCAGTACTTC.

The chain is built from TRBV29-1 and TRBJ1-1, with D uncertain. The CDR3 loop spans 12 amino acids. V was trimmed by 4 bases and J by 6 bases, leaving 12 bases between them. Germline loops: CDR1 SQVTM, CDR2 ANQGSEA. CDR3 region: CSVVSGFSEAFF. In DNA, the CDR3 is TGCAGCGTTGTCAGTGGTTTTTCTGAAGCTTTCTTT.

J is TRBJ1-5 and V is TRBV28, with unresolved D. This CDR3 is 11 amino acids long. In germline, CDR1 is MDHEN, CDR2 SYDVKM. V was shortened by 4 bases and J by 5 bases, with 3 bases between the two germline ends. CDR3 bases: TGTGCCAGCAGTTCTTATCAGCCCCAGCATTTT. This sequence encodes CASSSYQPQHF.

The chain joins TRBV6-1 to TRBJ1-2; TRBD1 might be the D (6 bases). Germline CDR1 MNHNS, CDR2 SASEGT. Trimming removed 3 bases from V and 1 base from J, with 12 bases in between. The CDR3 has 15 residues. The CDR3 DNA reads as TGTGCCAGCAGTGACACTTACAGGGATAACTATGGCTACACCTTC. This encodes CASSDTYRDNYGYTF.

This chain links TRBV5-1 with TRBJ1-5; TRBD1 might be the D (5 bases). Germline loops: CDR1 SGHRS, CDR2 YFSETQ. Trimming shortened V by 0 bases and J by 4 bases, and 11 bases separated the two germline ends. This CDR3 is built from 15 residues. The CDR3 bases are TGCGCCAGCAGCTTGGAAGGGGTAGGTAATCAGCCCCAGCATTTT. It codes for CASSLEGVGNQPQHF.

CDR3 sequence reads: CSVDSGDSYEQYF. In DNA, the CDR3 is TGCAGCGTTGACAGCGGGGACTCCTACGAGCAGTACTTC. V gene TRBV29-1 combines with J gene TRBJ2-7; 7 bases line up with TRBD2. J lost 0 bases, V lost 3 bases, and 2 bases had no gene match. The CDR3 covers 13 residues. Per germline, CDR1 SQVTM and CDR2 ANQGSEA.

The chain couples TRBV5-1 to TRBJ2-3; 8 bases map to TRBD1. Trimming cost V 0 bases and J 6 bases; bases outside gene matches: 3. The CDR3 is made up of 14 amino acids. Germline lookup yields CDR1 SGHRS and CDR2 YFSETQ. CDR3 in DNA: TGCGCCAGCAGCTTGGGGGACAGGACGGATACGCAGTATTTT. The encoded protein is CASSLGDRTDTQYF. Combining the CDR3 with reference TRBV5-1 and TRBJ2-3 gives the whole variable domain KAGVTQTPRYLIKTRGQQVTLSCSPISGHRSVSWYQQTPGQGLQFLFEYFSETQRNKGNFPGRFSGRQFSNSRSEMNVSTLELGDSALYLCASSLGDRTDTQYFGPGTRLTVL.

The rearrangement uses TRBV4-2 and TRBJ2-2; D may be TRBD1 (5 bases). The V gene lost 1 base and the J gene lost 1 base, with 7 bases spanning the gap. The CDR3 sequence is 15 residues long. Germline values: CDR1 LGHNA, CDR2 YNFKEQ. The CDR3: CASSQGTGNTGELFF. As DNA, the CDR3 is TGTGCCAGCAGCCAAGGCACAGGGAACACCGGGGAGCTGTTTTTT.